This is a list of T cell receptor beta chains from one sample in a study of T cell responses to AZD1222 COVID-19 vaccine. Generated by immunoSEQ multiplex PCR, the TCRdb table keeps only in-frame clones and is missing some. The sample carries 95,000 to 150,000 clones, roughly 86% recorded once. The sequencing used peripheral blood, collected 28 days after the second AZD1222 dose. These TCRs come from an adult who received the AZD1222 COVID-19 vaccine. CDR3s include the opening cysteine and the closing phenylalanine or tryptophan. A D gene is named only where the DNA matches it firmly. Size tells how often a clone was seen (once, few, many) or the class of an expanded clone, and some rows leave it out.

NA	TRBV3-1/TRBV3-2	once	TRBJ1-5	CASSPEGDNQPQHF	TGTGCCAGCAGCCCAGAAGGGGATAATCAGCCCCAGCATTTT
NA	TRBV7-3	NA	TRBJ1-6	CASSLTGAGNSPLHF	TGTGCCAGCAGCTTAACAGGGGCAGGGAATTCACCCCTCCACTTT
NA	TRBV18	NA	TRBJ1-5	CASSPGTHSNQPQHF	TGTGCCAGCTCTCCCGGGACACATAGCAATCAGCCCCAGCATTTT
NA	TRBV2	NA	TRBJ1-4	CASSDRGGSNEKLFF	TGTGCCAGCAGTGACAGGGGAGGGAGTAATGAAAAACTGTTTTTT
TRBD1	TRBV7-9	NA	TRBJ1-2	CASSFGGGQGVGYTF	TGTGCCAGCAGCTTCGGAGGGGGACAGGGGGTAGGCTACACCTTC
NA	TRBV5-1	NA	TRBJ1-1	CASSKMIGTEAFF	TGCGCCAGCAGCAAAATGATCGGGACTGAAGCTTTCTTT
TRBD2	TRBV7-7	NA	TRBJ2-3	CASSLGTSGGTDTQYF	TGTGCTAGCAGCTTAGGGACTAGCGGGGGCACAGATACGCAGTATTTT
TRBD2	TRBV5-4	NA	TRBJ2-1	CASSLALAGAYNEQFF	TGTGCCAGCAGCTTGGCTCTAGCGGGGGCCTACAATGAGCAGTTCTTC
TRBD1	TRBV7-2	NA	TRBJ2-7	CASSFRTGRTYEQYF	TGTGCCAGCAGCTTCCGGACAGGGCGAACCTACGAGCAGTACTTC
NA	TRBV18	few	TRBJ2-7	CASSPRRADEQYF	TGTGCCAGCTCACCACGGAGAGCGGACGAGCAGTACTTC
TRBD2	TRBV9	NA	TRBJ2-2	CASSVTSGGANTGELFF	TGTGCCAGCAGCGTAACTAGCGGGGGGGCGAACACCGGGGAGCTGTTTTTT
NA	TRBV19	few	TRBJ2-3	CASSIVVGAGNTQYF	TGTGCCAGTAGTATTGTGGTGGGTGCAGGTAATACGCAGTATTTT
TRBD1	TRBV5-1	once	TRBJ2-1	CASSLGQNSYNEQFF	TGCGCCAGCAGCCTGGGACAGAACTCCTACAATGAGCAGTTCTTC
NA	TRBV19	few	TRBJ2-3	CASSIDKSTDTQYF	TGTGCCAGTAGTATAGATAAGAGCACAGATACGCAGTATTTT
TRBD1	TRBV9	NA	TRBJ1-3	CASSVGGTAGNTIYF	TGTGCCAGCAGCGTAGGAGGGACAGCTGGAAACACCATATATTTT
NA	TRBV15	NA	TRBJ1-1	CATSRDFTENTEAFF	TGTGCCACCAGCAGAGACTTCACAGAAAACACTGAAGCTTTCTTT
TRBD2	TRBV7-2	NA	TRBJ2-1	CASSPTSGGAGDEQFF	TGTGCCAGCAGCCCAACAAGCGGGGGGGCTGGCGATGAGCAGTTCTTC
TRBD1	TRBV30	NA	TRBJ1-1	CASSPGGDGAFF	TGTGCCTCCTCACCAGGGGGCGACGGAGCTTTCTTT
NA	TRBV27	NA	TRBJ1-2	CATHSPLNYGYTF	TGTGCCACCCATTCCCCCTTGAACTATGGCTACACCTTC
TRBD1	TRBV19	few	TRBJ1-3	CASSNGGGQGAGNTIYF	TGTGCCAGTAGTAATGGTGGAGGACAGGGGGCTGGAAACACCATATATTTT
NA	TRBV6-5	NA	TRBJ1-3	CASRGTNNGNTIYF	TGTGCCAGCAGGGGAACGAACAACGGAAACACCATATATTTT
NA	TRBV7-2	NA	TRBJ1-4	CASSLARVGNEKLFF	TGTGCCAGCAGCTTAGCCCGAGTAGGGAATGAAAAACTGTTTTTT
NA	TRBV5-1	NA	TRBJ1-1	CASSLTTGGSTEAFF	TGCGCCAGCAGTTTAACGACGGGGGGAAGCACTGAAGCTTTCTTT
TRBD1	TRBV6-6	NA	TRBJ1-2	CASSTDRVYGYTF	TGTGCCAGCAGCACCGACAGGGTCTATGGCTACACCTTC
NA	TRBV7-3	NA	TRBJ1-1	CASSLQPNTEAFF	TGTGCCAGCAGCTTACAACCGAACACTGAAGCTTTCTTT
TRBD1	TRBV6-2/TRBV6-3	once	TRBJ1-1	CASSYGTGGTEAFF	TGTGCCAGCAGTTATGGGACAGGGGGAACTGAAGCTTTCTTT
NA	TRBV19	NA	TRBJ1-1	CASISTAGGRVAEAFF	TGTGCCAGTATCTCCACCGCCGGGGGTCGGGTAGCTGAAGCTTTCTTT